A single sample is the source of the 28 T cell receptor beta chains below, sequenced in a study of blood T cell repertoires in COVID-19. Libraries were prepared by immunoSEQ multiplex PCR; TCRdb keeps only in-frame clonotypes and omits some of them. The sample lists about 350,000 clones; around 90% were seen once. The sample taken for sequencing was peripheral blood. The receptors derive from an older woman with COVID-19, enrolled during active disease.

This chain links TRBV24-1 with TRBJ1-2; no definite D call. The V end was cut by 4 bases, the J end by 5 bases, with 10 bases between. The CDR3 is made up of 13 amino acids. CDR1 KGHDR and CDR2 SFDVKD come from the germline V gene. The CDR3 nucleotides read TGTGCCACCAGTGACACCACGGGGTATGGCTACACCTTC. Protein: CATSDTTGYGYTF.

The chain employs TRBV28 and TRBJ1-1; 9 bases map to TRBD1. This CDR3 spans 14 amino acids. Germline-derived CDR1 and CDR2 are MDHEN and SYDVKM. Trimming cost V 4 bases and J 3 bases; bases outside gene matches: 3. The CDR3 bases are TGTGCCAGCAGTTCGGGGACAGGGTACACTGAAGCTTTCTTT. It codes for CASSSGTGYTEAFF.

The rearrangement links TRBV27 to TRBJ1-5, with TRBD1 matching 7 bases. V dropped 7 bases and J dropped 4; count of bases not matched to a gene: 10. CDR1 and CDR2 from the germline V gene are MNHEY and SMNVEV (reference sequence). The length of the CDR3 is 15 residues. As DNA, the CDR3 is TGTGCCAGCACTCGAACAGGGGACCGAAATCAGCCCCAGCATTTT. Protein product: CASTRTGDRNQPQHF.

The chain carries TRBV12-3 or TRBV12-4 and TRBJ2-7, with TRBD1 matching 9 bases. J lost 3 bases, V lost 7 bases, and 1 base had no gene match. The CDR3 length is 12 residues. CDR3 in amino acids: CASTDRGYEQYF. The CDR3 nucleotides read TGTGCCAGCACGGACAGGGGCTACGAGCAGTACTTC.

The chain joins TRBV7-2 to TRBJ1-1; possibly TRBD1 for D (6 bases). The V end lost 2 bases, the J end lost 4 bases, and 8 bases lay between the germline ends. Germline V gives CDR1 SGHTA, CDR2 FQGNSA. The CDR3 runs to 13 residues. The CDR3 DNA follows: TGTGCCAGCAGCTTAAACAGGGTCACTGAAGCTTTCTTT. Translation gives CASSLNRVTEAFF. Filled out from reference TRBV7-2 and TRBJ1-1, the complete variable domain reads GAGVSQSPSNKVTEKGKDVELRCDPISGHTALYWYRQSLGQGLEFLIYFQGNSAPDKSGLPSDRFSAERTGGSVSTLTIQRTQQEDSAVYLCASSLNRVTEAFFGQGTRLTVV.

The chain joins TRBV4-2 to TRBJ2-5; D possibly corresponds to TRBD2 (7 bases). Trimming took 6 bases from V and 4 from J, leaving 21 bases between them. CDR1 is LGHNA and CDR2 is YNFKEQ in the germline V gene. The CDR3 runs 16 residues. DNA for the CDR3: TGTGCCAGCAGTTTCGTTGGGGGGCGGGGGAGAGAGACCCAGTACTTC. Translating gives CASSFVGGRGRETQYF.

This rearrangement joins TRBV5-1 to TRBJ1-2, with 8 bases identical to TRBD1. The CDR3 consists of 15 residues. V lost 4 bases and J lost 6; bases outside the gene matches: 11. Germline V gene lookup returns CDR1 SGHRS and CDR2 YFSETQ. The CDR3 is CASSDQTGQGDGYTF. The DNA of the CDR3 is TGCGCCAGCAGCGACCAAACCGGACAGGGCGATGGCTACACCTTC.

The chain employs TRBV18 and TRBJ2-1, with D hard to call. Germline values: CDR1 KGHSH, CDR2 LQKENI. Trimming stripped 1 base from V and 0 bases from J, with 4 bases between. The CDR3 has 14 amino acids. CDR3 loop: CASSPLHSYNEQFF. The CDR3 nucleotides are TGTGCCAGCTCACCACTCCACTCCTACAATGAGCAGTTCTTC.

This clone was counted only a few times. The chain uses TRBV4-1 and TRBJ2-3, with 9 positions matching TRBD2. There are 17 residues in the CDR3. V was clipped by 0 bases and J by 2 bases; unmatched bases: 6. Germline loops: CDR1 MGHRA, CDR2 YSYEKL. The CDR3 loop is CASSQDLLAGYTDTQYF. The CDR3 DNA reads TGCGCCAGCAGCCAAGATCTCCTAGCGGGGTACACAGATACGCAGTATTTT.

The chain links TRBV6-5 to TRBJ1-1; no firm D call. This CDR3 has 12 residues. Per germline, CDR1 MNHEY and CDR2 SVGAGI. V was trimmed by 2 bases and J by 8 bases, leaving 9 bases between them. The CDR3 DNA reads TGTGCCAGCAGTTACAACAGAAGAGAAGCTTTCTTT. Translation gives CASSYNRREAFF.

This chain connects TRBV28 to TRBJ1-3; the D gene is possibly TRBD1 (5 bases). From germline, CDR1 is MDHEN and CDR2 SYDVKM. V shed 5 bases and J shed 0 bases, with 14 bases lying between them. CDR3 length: 16 residues. The CDR3 loop reads CASSQSRGASGNTIYF. Written as DNA, the CDR3 is TGTGCCAGCAGTCAGAGTAGGGGCGCCTCTGGAAACACCATATATTTT.

The chain combines TRBV7-2 with TRBJ1-5; the D is unclear. The CDR3 totals 16 residues. V gave up 3 bases and J gave up 4 bases, with 16 bases separating them. Germline V lookup: CDR1 SGHTA, CDR2 FQGNSA. The CDR3 loop reads CASSLWPGIINQPQHF. The CDR3 DNA reads as TGTGCCAGCAGCTTGTGGCCGGGGATCATAAATCAGCCCCAGCATTTT.

In DNA form, the CDR3 reads TGCGCCAGCAGTGTTAGTGTCCCTTACACTGAAGCTTTCTTT. It translates to CASSVSVPYTEAFF. V is TRBV10-1 and J is TRBJ1-1; unclear D gene. Trimming cost V 4 bases and J 3 bases, with 12 bases left between them. From germline, CDR1 is WNHNN and CDR2 SYGVQD (reference sequence). The CDR3 covers 14 residues.

This clone has a handful of counts. The chain employs TRBV21-1 and TRBJ1-4. TRBV21-1 is described as a pseudogene. The CDR3 totals 18 residues. The CDR3 DNA reads TGTGCCAGCGGGGGGTTTAGACCGATGGGGAAAACTAATGAAAAACTGTTTTTT. This translates into CASGGFRPMGKTNEKLFF.

In nucleotides, the CDR3 is TGTGCCAGCTCAAGAGGGACAGGGAATAATTCACCCCTCCACTTT. Encoded protein: CASSRGTGNNSPLHF. The chain employs TRBV18 and TRBJ1-6; 9 bases agree with TRBD1. Trimming at V came to 5 bases and at J to 5 bases, leaving 4 bases not matched to a gene. This CDR3 spans 15 amino acids. The germline V gene encodes CDR1 KGHSH and CDR2 LQKENI.

This chain connects TRBV19 to TRBJ2-2, with a weak D call TRBD1 (6 bases). V lost 6 bases to trimming and J lost 2 bases, with 16 bases between them. The CDR3 has 16 amino acids. CDR1 and CDR2 (germline): LNHDA, SQIVND (reference sequence). CDR3: CASRPRGYSNTGELFF. In DNA form, the CDR3 reads TGTGCCAGTAGACCCAGGGGATACTCCAACACCGGGGAGCTGTTTTTT.

This clone has just one count. V and J are TRBV18 and TRBJ2-3; 7 bases align to TRBD1. Germline CDR1 KGHSH, CDR2 LQKENI. V was pared by 3 bases and J by 0 bases, with 3 bases of the junction left unmatched. This CDR3 spans 15 amino acids. The CDR3 sequence: CASSPEGASTDTQYF. The DNA for the CDR3 is TGTGCCAGCTCACCTGAGGGGGCAAGCACAGATACGCAGTATTTT.

The chain employs TRBV12-5 and TRBJ1-6, with a tentative D call TRBD1 (5 bases). There are 13 residues in the CDR3. Germline CDR1 is LGHNT and CDR2 is FRNRAP. V was shortened by 10 bases and J by 7 bases, with 14 bases between the two germline ends. CDR3 in DNA: TGTGCTACCCAACGGACACGCAATTCACCCCTCCACTTT. This codes for CATQRTRNSPLHF.

In this sample, this clone turned up once. The chain links TRBV6-4 to TRBJ1-2; 8 nucleotides agree with TRBD1. V shed 4 bases and J 8 bases; nucleotides not matched to a gene: 6. Germline V lookup: CDR1 MRHNA, CDR2 SNTAGT. The CDR3 is 13 residues long. As DNA, the CDR3 is TGTGCCAGCAGTGTCGGGACAGGATACGGCTACACCTTC. Translating it yields CASSVGTGYGYTF.

This sequence joins TRBV11-3 and TRBJ1-6, with D hard to call. V was pared by 5 bases and J by 0 bases, with 5 bases between. This CDR3 is built from 14 residues. Germline lookup yields CDR1 SGHNT and CDR2 YENEEA. The CDR3, as DNA: TGTGCCAGCAGCCTCCGCTCCTATAATTCACCCCTCCACTTT. This translates into CASSLRSYNSPLHF.

This chain uses TRBV15 with TRBJ2-5; TRBD1 aligns across 11 bases. Germline V gene lookup returns CDR1 LNHNV and CDR2 YYDKDF (reference sequence). V gave up 4 bases and J gave up 7 bases; unmatched junction bases: 2. The CDR3 is made up of 13 amino acids. DNA for the CDR3: TGTGCCACCAGCACTGGGACAGGGGGGACCCAGTACTTC. It codes for CATSTGTGGTQYF. Using reference TRBV15 and TRBJ2-5 for the parts outside the CDR3, the full variable domain is DAMVIQNPRYQVTQFGKPVTLSCSQTLNHNVMYWYQQKSSQAPKLLFHYYDKDFNNEADTPDNFQSRRPNTSFCFLDIRSPGLGDTAMYLCATSTGTGGTQYFGPGTRLLVL.

This chain links TRBV5-6 with TRBJ1-5; TRBD1 matches 12 bases. Germline V gene data show CDR1 as SGHDT and CDR2 as YYEEEE. The CDR3 has 16 residues. V dropped 5 bases and J dropped 4; count of bases not matched to a gene: 7. This CDR3 is CASRRGGQGANQPQHF. The DNA of the CDR3 is TGTGCCAGCAGAAGGGGGGGACAGGGGGCGAATCAGCCCCAGCATTTT.

The chain joins TRBV6-6 to TRBJ1-5, with 8 positions matching TRBD1. The junction had 6 bases not matched to a gene; V was cut back by 7 bases and J by 1 base. Germline values: CDR1 MNHNY, CDR2 SVGAGI (reference sequence). The CDR3 runs 15 residues. As DNA, the CDR3 is TGTGCCAGCATTCCAACAGGGGGGAGCAATCAGCCCCAGCATTTT. Translating it yields CASIPTGGSNQPQHF.

This clone was counted between two and nine times. The chain joins TRBV4-1 to TRBJ2-1; TRBD1 aligns across 9 bases. This CDR3 region has 13 residues. Trimming at V came to 1 base and at J to 8 bases, leaving 0 bases not matched to a gene. Per the germline V gene, CDR1 is MGHRA and CDR2 is YSYEKL. CDR3 residues: CASSQGQGDEQFF. As DNA, the CDR3 is TGCGCCAGCAGCCAAGGACAGGGGGATGAGCAGTTCTTC.

The chain couples TRBV5-1 to TRBJ1-1; possibly TRBD1 for D (5 bases). The CDR3 extends over 15 amino acids. Germline V gene lookup returns CDR1 SGHRS and CDR2 YFSETQ. V lost 0 bases to trimming and J lost 4 bases, with 13 bases between them. As DNA, the CDR3 is TGCGCCAGCAGCTTGGCCGGGCAGGGAGGCACTGAAGCTTTCTTT. Protein product: CASSLAGQGGTEAFF.

This chain connects TRBV7-9 to TRBJ2-7; the D is unclear. Germline values: CDR1 SEHNR, CDR2 FQNEAQ (reference sequence). V lost 5 bases to trimming and J lost 3 bases, with 14 bases between them. This CDR3 region has 14 residues. The CDR3 reads CASSANSHFYEQYF. The CDR3 DNA is TGTGCCAGCAGCGCGAACAGCCACTTCTACGAGCAGTACTTC.

The chain links TRBV3-1 (or the pseudogene TRBV3-2) to TRBJ1-1; the D gene is possibly TRBD1 (6 bases). The CDR3 extends over 14 amino acids. Trimming took 5 bases from V and 5 from J, leaving 15 bases between them. Germline assignment: CDR1 LGHDT and CDR2 YNNKEL (reference sequence). The CDR3 region is CASSGPGVKTEAFF. The CDR3 nucleotides read TGTGCCAGCAGCGGCCCAGGGGTAAAGACTGAAGCTTTCTTT.

The CDR3 DNA sequence: TGTGCCAGCAGCCCGTGGGGACAGGGTGCCAACTATGGCTACACCTTC. This gives the protein CASSPWGQGANYGYTF. The chain has TRBV28 and TRBJ1-2; 9 bases line up with TRBD1. The germline gives CDR1 MDHEN, CDR2 SYDVKM. CDR3 size: 16 residues. V shed 6 bases, J shed 2 bases, and the junction held 10 bases outside the gene matches.